Presented here are 5 T cell receptor beta chains from one specimen sequenced in a study of shared clonotypes between healthy human individuals. This table comes from immunoSEQ multiplex PCR, and its TCRdb copy is limited to in-frame clones, with some not included. The sample includes around 2,000,000 clones, around 96% of them seen just once. Terminally differentiated effector memory CD45RA+ cells were excluded by CCR7 positive selection of CD45RO-negative cells. Sequencing was done on a sample of naive CD8+ T cells sorted from blood. The origin of the receptors is a man aged 18 to 35 in good health.

The gene calls are TRBV19 and TRBJ2-7; 10 bases map to TRBD2. The CDR3 length is 13 residues. Looked up from germline, CDR1 is LNHDA and CDR2 is SQIVND (reference sequence). Losses at the gene ends were 8 bases for V and 5 bases for J; bases not matched to a gene: 6. CDR3 sequence (DNA): TGTGCCAGTGGTACCCTAGCGGGAGACGAGCAGTACTTC. This codes for CASGTLAGDEQYF.

The V call is TRBV29-1, the J call TRBJ2-6, with unresolved D. The V end lost 3 bases, the J end lost 0 bases, and 9 bases lay between the germline ends. Germline CDR1 and CDR2: SQVTM and ANQGSEA. This CDR3 comprises 15 residues. The DNA of the CDR3 is TGCAGCGTTGATGACGGTAGCTCTGGGGCCAACGTCCTGACTTTC. Amino acids: CSVDDGSSGANVLTF.

The V gene is TRBV19, the J gene TRBJ2-1; the D is unclear. Germline assignment: CDR1 LNHDA and CDR2 SQIVND (reference sequence). CDR3 length: 15 amino acids. The V end was cut by 0 bases, the J end by 5 bases, with 11 bases between. CDR3 loop: CASSIDLDINNEQFF. The CDR3 coding sequence is TGTGCCAGTAGTATAGATCTTGACATCAACAATGAGCAGTTCTTC. Full variable domain (remainder filled in from reference TRBV19 and TRBJ2-1): DGGITQSPKYLFRKEGQNVTLSCEQNLNHDAMYWYRQDPGQGLRLIYYSQIVNDFQKGDIAEGYSVSREKKESFPLTVTSAQKNPTAFYLCASSIDLDINNEQFFGPGTRLTVL.

The V and J genes are TRBV7-3 and TRBJ2-3; 9 bases line up with TRBD1. This CDR3 comprises 16 residues. Germline-derived CDR1 and CDR2 are SGHTA and FQGTGA. J gave up 4 bases and V 3 bases, and 8 bases lay outside the gene matches. The chain's CDR3 is CASSFRPGQGPDTQYF. CDR3 in DNA: TGTGCCAGCAGCTTCCGCCCGGGACAGGGCCCAGATACGCAGTATTTT.

This rearrangement joins TRBV14 to TRBJ2-3; possible D gene TRBD2, 5 bases. Germline CDR1 is SGHDN and CDR2 is FVKESK. CDR3 length: 14 amino acids. Trimming cost V 2 bases and J 6 bases, with 12 bases left between them. CDR3 coding DNA: TGTGCCAGCAGCCAATACGCCACGGGGGATACGCAGTATTTT. Translated: CASSQYATGDTQYF.